The source of this T cell receptor beta chain is a study of T-cell memory formation after mild COVID-19. The CDR3 consists of 14 residues. V lost 3 bases and J lost 1, with 9 bases in between. CDR1 is KGHSH and CDR2 is LQKENI in the germline V gene. TCRdb processed the 5' RACE reads anew with MiXCR; each CDR3 protein has one entry. This sample yields roughly 600,000 distinct CDR3 sequences, of which about 20% are seen a single time; 9.5% to 15% belongs to the top ten. Sample: PBMCs or a T cell subset sorted from them (not recorded which). V is TRBV18 and J is TRBJ1-1, with D possibly matching TRBD1 (6 bases). This clonotype was sampled from an adult woman who had mild COVID-19 (a few samples of this study predate the infection). Cell type and time point are not known. The CDR3 here is CASSPNRANTEAFF. CDR3 DNA: TGTGCCAGCTCACCGAACAGGGCGAACACTGAAGCTTTCTTT.